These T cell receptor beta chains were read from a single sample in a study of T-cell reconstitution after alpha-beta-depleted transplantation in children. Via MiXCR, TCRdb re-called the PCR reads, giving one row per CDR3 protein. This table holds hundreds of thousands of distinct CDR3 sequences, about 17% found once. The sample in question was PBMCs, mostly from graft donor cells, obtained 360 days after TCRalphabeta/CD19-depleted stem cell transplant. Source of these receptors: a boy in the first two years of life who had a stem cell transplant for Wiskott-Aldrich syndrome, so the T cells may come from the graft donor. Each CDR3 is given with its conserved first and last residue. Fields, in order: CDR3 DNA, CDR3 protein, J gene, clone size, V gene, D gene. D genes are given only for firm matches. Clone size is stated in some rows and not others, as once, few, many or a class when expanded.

DNA: TGTGCCACCAGTGGCCGGCTGGCCGGGGATGAGCAGTTCTTC
CDR3: CATSGRLAGDEQFF
J: TRBJ2-1
size: NA
V: TRBV24-1
D: NA

DNA: TGCGCCAGCAGCTTGGAGGACTGGATGAACACCGGGGAGCTGTTTTTT
CDR3: CASSLEDWMNTGELFF
J: TRBJ2-2
size: few
V: TRBV5-1
D: NA

DNA: TGCGCCAGCAGCCATGAGGGTAAGGGCTACGAGCAGTACTTC
CDR3: CASSHEGKGYEQYF
J: TRBJ2-7
size: NA
V: TRBV4-1
D: NA

DNA: TGTGCCAGCAGTTTATCCCCCTGGCCGGACGCCTACGAGCAGTACTTC
CDR3: CASSLSPWPDAYEQYF
J: TRBJ2-7
size: few
V: TRBV12-3/TRBV12-4
D: NA

DNA: TGCAGCGTTGACCCCCCGGGGTACTACGCTGAAGCTTTCTTT
CDR3: CSVDPPGYYAEAFF
J: TRBJ1-1
size: NA
V: TRBV29-1
D: NA

DNA: TGTGCCAGCACTCAGGGATACGAGCAGTACTTC
CDR3: CASTQGYEQYF
J: TRBJ2-7
size: many
V: TRBV12-3/TRBV12-4
D: NA

DNA: TGTGCCAGCAGTATTCAGGGTAGGGTTGAGTTCTTC
CDR3: CASSIQGRVEFF
J: TRBJ2-1
size: few
V: TRBV12-3/TRBV12-4
D: NA

DNA: TGCGCCAGCAGCCAAGAGTACAGGTTAGTCTACGAGCAGTACTTC
CDR3: CASSQEYRLVYEQYF
J: TRBJ2-7
size: NA
V: TRBV4-3
D: NA

DNA: TGTGCCAGCAGCTTAGCCCTTGGGTGGGACGGCTACACCTTC
CDR3: CASSLALGWDGYTF
J: TRBJ1-2
size: NA
V: TRBV7-9
D: NA

DNA: TGCGCCAGCAGCCCCGGGACGGTCTATGGCTACACCTTC
CDR3: CASSPGTVYGYTF
J: TRBJ1-2
size: few
V: TRBV5-1
D: NA

DNA: TGTGCCAGCAGTGGGACAGCCTACGAGCAGTACTTC
CDR3: CASSGTAYEQYF
J: TRBJ2-7
size: few
V: TRBV2
D: NA

DNA: TGTGCCATCAGTACAGGGGGCAGCGGGGAGCTGTTTTTT
CDR3: CAISTGGSGELFF
J: TRBJ2-2
size: NA
V: TRBV10-3
D: TRBD1

DNA: TGCAGTGCTAGAGGCGCTAGCGGGGGAGGGACAGATACGCAGTATTTT
CDR3: CSARGASGGGTDTQYF
J: TRBJ2-3
size: NA
V: TRBV20-1
D: TRBD2

DNA: TGTGCCAGCAGACCCGCAAGGACAGGACCGAACACCGGGGAGCTGTTTTTT
CDR3: CASRPARTGPNTGELFF
J: TRBJ2-2
size: NA
V: TRBV5-5
D: TRBD1

DNA: TGTGCCAGCAGCCAAGCCGAGGCGGGGGGGGTGTCCTACGAGCAGTACTTC
CDR3: CASSQAEAGGVSYEQYF
J: TRBJ2-7
size: NA
V: TRBV4-2
D: TRBD2

DNA: TGTGCCAGCAGTGAATTGGTGGACAGGGGGAATGAGCAGTTCTTC
CDR3: CASSELVDRGNEQFF
J: TRBJ2-1
size: few
V: TRBV25-1
D: TRBD1

DNA: TGTGCCATCAGTGGGGGACAGGAAGGCTCCTACAATGAGCAGTTCTTC
CDR3: CAISGGQEGSYNEQFF
J: TRBJ2-1
size: NA
V: TRBV10-3
D: TRBD1

DNA: TGTGCCAGCAGCCAATACCGGGACCAAGAGACCCAGTACTTC
CDR3: CASSQYRDQETQYF
J: TRBJ2-5
size: few
V: TRBV3-1
D: NA

DNA: TGTGCCAGCAGCCGAAAATCCTACAATGAGCAGTTCTTC
CDR3: CASSRKSYNEQFF
J: TRBJ2-1
size: NA
V: TRBV3-1
D: NA

DNA: TGCAGCGGTACTGTCATGAACACTGAAGCTTTCTTT
CDR3: CSGTVMNTEAFF
J: TRBJ1-1
size: NA
V: TRBV29-1
D: NA

DNA: TGTGCCAGCAGCTATCGAACAGCCCGGGAGACCCAGTACTTC
CDR3: CASSYRTARETQYF
J: TRBJ2-5
size: few
V: TRBV2
D: NA

DNA: TGTGCCAGCAGCCAAGGACGGGCTGGCAATCAGCCCCAGCATTTT
CDR3: CASSQGRAGNQPQHF
J: TRBJ1-5
size: NA
V: TRBV4-2
D: NA

DNA: TGTGCCAGCAGTGATAACAGGGCTAATGAAAAACTGTTTTTT
CDR3: CASSDNRANEKLFF
J: TRBJ1-4
size: few
V: TRBV12-3/TRBV12-4
D: NA

DNA: TGTGCCACCAGTGATGCCGGGACAGTGGAGCCCAATGAGCAGTTCTTC
CDR3: CATSDAGTVEPNEQFF
J: TRBJ2-1
size: many
V: TRBV24-1
D: TRBD1

DNA: TGCGCCAGCAGCCGACAGTCTAGCACAGATACGCAGTATTTT
CDR3: CASSRQSSTDTQYF
J: TRBJ2-3
size: many
V: TRBV5-1
D: NA

DNA: TGCGCCAGCAGCTTGTTTTCCGGGACTAGCGGGGGGATCGATACGCAGTATTTT
CDR3: CASSLFSGTSGGIDTQYF
J: TRBJ2-3
size: NA
V: TRBV5-1
D: TRBD2

DNA: TGTGCCAGCAGTATTGGCCACCCACCCTACAATGAGCAGTTCTTC
CDR3: CASSIGHPPYNEQFF
J: TRBJ2-1
size: NA
V: TRBV27
D: NA

DNA: TGCGCCAGCAGCCAAGAGGCCAGGGGCTACAATGAGCAGTTCTTC
CDR3: CASSQEARGYNEQFF
J: TRBJ2-1
size: NA
V: TRBV4-3
D: NA

DNA: TGCGCCAGCAGCTTGAAGGACCTAGCTCCGTACAATGAGCAGTTCTTC
CDR3: CASSLKDLAPYNEQFF
J: TRBJ2-1
size: few
V: TRBV5-1
D: NA

DNA: TGCGCCAGCAGCCAGGCGGGGGGATGGAGCGAGCAGTACTTC
CDR3: CASSQAGGWSEQYF
J: TRBJ2-7
size: many
V: TRBV5-1
D: TRBD2

DNA: TGCGCCAGCAGCCAAGGGGGGTGGACTAGCGGGAGGGCCTGGAGGAATGAGCAGTTCTTC
CDR3: CASSQGGWTSGRAWRNEQFF
J: TRBJ2-1
size: NA
V: TRBV4-3
D: TRBD2

DNA: TGTGCCAGCAGTTACTCGGTCGGCGACTTCACCGGGGAGCTGTTTTTT
CDR3: CASSYSVGDFTGELFF
J: TRBJ2-2
size: NA
V: TRBV6-5
D: NA

DNA: TGTGCCAGTAGTATGGACAGCGTGAACACTGAAGCTTTCTTT
CDR3: CASSMDSVNTEAFF
J: TRBJ1-1
size: NA
V: TRBV19
D: NA

DNA: TGTGCCAGCAGCTTAACGAGGGGTCGTGAAGCTTTCTTT
CDR3: CASSLTRGREAFF
J: TRBJ1-1
size: few
V: TRBV11-2
D: NA

DNA: TGTGCCAGCAGCTTAAGACTCCAGAAGACGAAGTCCTACAATGAGCAGTTCTTC
CDR3: CASSLRLQKTKSYNEQFF
J: TRBJ2-1
size: few
V: TRBV11-1
D: NA

DNA: TGCGCCAGCAGCTTGACCCAGCGGGGGTACAATGAGCAGTTCTTC
CDR3: CASSLTQRGYNEQFF
J: TRBJ2-1
size: NA
V: TRBV5-1
D: TRBD2

DNA: TGTGCCAGCAGACCCATTATGCCAGGCTTCCCCTACGAGCAGTACTTC
CDR3: CASRPIMPGFPYEQYF
J: TRBJ2-7
size: NA
V: TRBV2
D: NA

DNA: TGCGCCAGCAGCAAGACAGTCCTGACCGGGGAGCTGTTTTTT
CDR3: CASSKTVLTGELFF
J: TRBJ2-2
size: NA
V: TRBV5-1
D: NA